This TCR beta chain emerged from a study of graft-versus-host responses after intestinal transplantation. The study's findings and limits: Ileal or blood samples showed some GvH clones first, and such clones were also found in recipient marrow.

A word on this clone: Its antigen is still unknown.

Assay used: immunoSEQ multiplex PCR; TCRdb lists only in-frame clones, some missing. In the table there are roughly 100,000 clones, roughly 93% of which are singletons. V lost 3 bases and J lost 2, with 10 bases in between. Germline V gives CDR1 SGDLS, CDR2 YYNGEE. The CDR3 spans 14 residues. The TCR originated in a human donor who received an intestinal transplant. This specimen consisted of unstimulated CD8+ T cells sorted from spleen or lymph node cells, obtained before intestinal transplant. The chain is built from TRBV9 and TRBJ2-3; D gene uncertain. This CDR3 reads CASSESGITDTQYF. In DNA form, the CDR3 reads TGTGCCAGCAGCGAATCAGGAATCACAGATACGCAGTATTTT.